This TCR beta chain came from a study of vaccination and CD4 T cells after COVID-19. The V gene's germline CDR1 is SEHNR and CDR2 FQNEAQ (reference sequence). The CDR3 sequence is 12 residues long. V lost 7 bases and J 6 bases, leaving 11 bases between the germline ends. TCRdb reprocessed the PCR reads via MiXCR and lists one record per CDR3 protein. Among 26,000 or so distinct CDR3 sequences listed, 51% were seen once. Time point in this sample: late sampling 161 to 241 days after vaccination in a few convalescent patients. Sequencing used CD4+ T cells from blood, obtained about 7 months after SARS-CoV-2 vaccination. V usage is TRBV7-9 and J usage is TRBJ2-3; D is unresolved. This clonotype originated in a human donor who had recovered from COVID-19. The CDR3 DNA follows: TGTGCCAGCATCTTGGACCGGGATACGCAGTATTTT. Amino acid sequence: CASILDRDTQYF.